These 23 T cell receptor beta chains originate from one sample sequenced in a study of blood T cell repertoires in COVID-19. Assay used: immunoSEQ multiplex PCR; TCRdb lists only in-frame clones, some missing. The sample contains roughly 150,000 clones, about four fifths of which appear only once. Input material: peripheral blood. The source is a man aged 65 to 85 who had recovered from COVID-19.

The genes are TRBV21-1 and TRBJ2-7; the DNA was not compared with TRBD1, the D call given in the table. TRBV21-1 counts as a pseudogene. CDR3 size: 16 residues. The CDR3 bases are TGTGCCAGCAGCCCGCGCGAGCTCCAAGGGGCCTACGAGCAGTACTTC. Amino acid sequence: CASSPRELQGAYEQYF.

V usage is TRBV10-1 and J usage is TRBJ2-3; the D gene is possibly TRBD1 (6 bases). The CDR3 length is 14 residues. CDR1 and CDR2 from the germline V gene are WNHNN and SYGVQD (reference sequence). The ends were cut back, 3 bases at V and 1 base at J, with 8 bases in the middle. The CDR3 DNA sequence: TGCGCCAGCAGTGATGGGGGCCGCACAGATACGCAGTATTTT. This gives the protein CASSDGGRTDTQYF.

The gene calls are TRBV5-4 and TRBJ2-7, with D possibly matching TRBD2 (6 bases). The V gene's germline CDR1 is SGHNT and CDR2 YYREEE (reference sequence). The CDR3 spans 15 residues. V was trimmed by 0 bases and J by 5 bases, leaving 15 bases between them. CDR3 residues: CASSLVFGSQDEQYF. CDR3 nucleotides: TGTGCCAGCAGCTTGGTCTTCGGGAGCCAGGACGAGCAGTACTTC.

In this sample, this clone turned up a few times. The chain couples TRBV7-3 to TRBJ2-2; perhaps TRBD2 as D (6 bases). Per germline, CDR1 SGHTA and CDR2 FQGTGA. The CDR3 has 14 residues. V lost 5 bases and J 6 bases, leaving 13 bases between the germline ends. The CDR3 DNA is TGTGCCAGCAGCCTTGGAGGGGAGTCCGGGGAGCTGTTTTTT. Its protein is CASSLGGESGELFF.

The genes are TRBV28 and TRBJ2-1; possibly TRBD2 for D (5 bases). Germline V lookup: CDR1 MDHEN, CDR2 SYDVKM. This CDR3 has 13 amino acids. The V and J ends lost 2 bases and 9 bases respectively, with 11 bases between them. For the CDR3, the DNA is TGTGCCAGCAGTTTACCGGGGTGGCTTGAGCAGTTCTTC. Protein product: CASSLPGWLEQFF.

The chain uses TRBV18 and TRBJ1-4, with TRBD1 matching 11 bases. CDR1 is KGHSH and CDR2 is LQKENI in the germline V gene. The ends lost 5 bases at V and 2 bases at J; junction bases unmatched: 4. The CDR3 consists of 16 residues. The CDR3 protein is CASSGQGASTNEKLFF. As DNA, the CDR3 is TGTGCCAGCTCAGGACAGGGGGCCTCTACTAATGAAAAACTGTTTTTT.

The chain couples TRBV11-2 to TRBJ2-1; 8 bases map to TRBD2. The CDR3 consists of 19 residues. Germline CDR1 is SGHAT and CDR2 is FQNNGV. V gave up 0 bases and J gave up 7 bases; unmatched junction bases: 17. CDR3 sequence: CASSLDPWFGSGSRNEQFF. The CDR3 region has the DNA TGTGCCAGCAGCTTAGACCCGTGGTTCGGGAGCGGGAGCCGAAATGAGCAGTTCTTC.

V gene TRBV7-6 combines with J gene TRBJ2-3; the match to TRBD2 covers 7 bases. Per germline, CDR1 SGHVS and CDR2 FNYEAQ. Trimming took 3 bases from V and 5 from J; bases not matched to a gene: 11. This CDR3 has 16 amino acids. In DNA, the CDR3 is TGTGCCAGCAGCTTGGGAGGGGCGGGAGTTCTAGATACGCAGTATTTT. Translation: CASSLGGAGVLDTQYF.

The chain couples TRBV7-9 to TRBJ1-1; D is unclear. Germline values: CDR1 SEHNR, CDR2 FQNEAQ (reference sequence). V was trimmed by 11 bases and J by 4 bases, leaving 11 bases between them. The CDR3 has 11 amino acids. The CDR3 loop is CAVEDLTEAFF. CDR3 nucleotides: TGTGCCGTCGAGGATCTCACTGAAGCTTTCTTT. The full variable domain, its missing parts supplied by reference TRBV7-9 and TRBJ1-1, is DTGVSQNPRHKITKRGQNVTFRCDPISEHNRLYWYRQTLGQGPEFLTYFQNEAQLEKSRLLSDRFSAERPKGSFSTLEIQRTEQGDSAMYLCAVEDLTEAFFGQGTRLTVV.

The genes are TRBV28 and TRBJ2-7; D might be TRBD2 (6 bases). The CDR3 length is 15 residues. The ends were cut back, 7 bases at V and 4 bases at J, with 20 bases in the middle. In germline, CDR1 is MDHEN, CDR2 SYDVKM. The CDR3 is CASTHGGGIIYEQYF. As DNA, the CDR3 is TGTGCCAGCACCCACGGTGGAGGGATTATTTACGAGCAGTACTTC.

The chain links TRBV6-5 to TRBJ1-3; no firm D call. Germline values: CDR1 MNHEY, CDR2 SVGAGI. Trimming left V 6 bases short and J 0 bases short, with 12 bases between. This CDR3 is 15 amino acids long. The CDR3 protein is CASSRTTGSGNTIYF. The CDR3 DNA is TGTGCCAGCAGCCGAACGACGGGCTCTGGAAACACCATATATTTT.

The rearrangement uses TRBV4-3 and TRBJ1-1, with D hard to call. The V gene lost 2 bases and the J gene lost 3 bases, with 16 bases spanning the gap. Germline V gives CDR1 LGHNA, CDR2 YSLEER. This CDR3 has 16 amino acids. The CDR3 protein is CASSQTKEGGDTEAFF. CDR3 DNA: TGCGCCAGCAGCCAAACAAAGGAGGGCGGGGACACTGAAGCTTTCTTT.

As concerns this clone: The sample has other DNA sequences that encode this CDR3 too. This chain uses TRBV29-1 with TRBJ1-5; TRBD1 matches at 8 bases. The junction had 7 bases not matched to a gene; V was cut back by 6 bases and J by 6 bases. This CDR3 is 13 amino acids long. Germline CDR1 reads SQVTM; CDR2 reads ANQGSEA. CDR3 nucleotides: TGCAGCGTGACGACAGGGGTAGGTCAGCCCCAGCATTTT. Translated, it gives CSVTTGVGQPQHF.

This chain joins TRBV5-1 and TRBJ2-7; TRBD2 aligns across 10 bases. Germline values: CDR1 SGHRS, CDR2 YFSETQ. This CDR3 has 15 residues. V was pared by 5 bases and J by 0 bases, with 5 bases of the junction left unmatched. CDR3 protein: CASSTLAGSSYEQYF. The CDR3 DNA reads as TGCGCCAGCAGTACACTAGCGGGAAGCTCCTACGAGCAGTACTTC.

The V and J genes are TRBV11-2 and TRBJ2-7, with D possibly TRBD2 on 6 matching bases. V lost 0 bases to trimming and J lost 4 bases, with 13 bases between them. Germline lookup yields CDR1 SGHAT and CDR2 FQNNGV. This CDR3 has 15 amino acids. CDR3 sequence reads: CASSLETGVGYEQYF. In nucleotides, the CDR3 is TGTGCCAGCAGCTTAGAAACGGGAGTCGGGTACGAGCAGTACTTC.

This clone was seen a few times. This chain links TRBV2 with TRBJ2-2; D is unresolved. The CDR3 has 13 residues. The V end lost 7 bases, the J end lost 8 bases, and 14 bases lay between the germline ends. Per the germline V gene, CDR1 is SNHLY and CDR2 is FYNNEI. CDR3 nucleotides: TGTGCCAGCACGGTGTCCGCTCTGGGGGAGCTGTTTTTT. Protein: CASTVSALGELFF.

The chain links TRBV18 to TRBJ2-1; the D gene is possibly TRBD2 (5 bases). Trimming took 1 base from V and 5 from J, leaving 6 bases between them. The CDR3 has 13 amino acids. Germline V lookup: CDR1 KGHSH, CDR2 LQKENI. The CDR3 spells CASSPQEDNEQFF. The CDR3 DNA is TGTGCCAGCTCACCACAGGAGGACAATGAGCAGTTCTTC.

J is TRBJ1-1 and V is TRBV3-1 (or the pseudogene TRBV3-2); 7 bases are a match to TRBD1. The V gene's germline CDR1 is LGHDT and CDR2 YNNKEL (reference sequence). This CDR3 is built from 14 residues. Unmatched junction bases numbered 5, after V lost 3 bases and J lost 4 bases. CDR3 region: CASSQRQGGTEAFF. CDR3 DNA: TGTGCCAGCAGCCAGAGACAGGGAGGCACTGAAGCTTTCTTT.

In the case of this clone: A read error may produce the germline difference seen at one junction end. The chain has TRBV7-7 and TRBJ2-1, with 13 bases that match TRBD2. Germline lookup yields CDR1 SSHAT and CDR2 FNYEAQ (reference sequence). This CDR3 has 15 amino acids. CDR3 region: CASSPGLAGAGEQFF. CDR3 in DNA: TGTGCTAGCAGCCCCGGACTAGCGGGAGCCGGTGAGCAGTTCTTC.

The chain is built from TRBV12-3 or TRBV12-4 and TRBJ1-1, with 9 bases identical to TRBD1. V lost 5 bases and J lost 8; bases outside the gene matches: 6. This CDR3 has 13 residues. The DNA of the CDR3 is TGTGCCAGCAGTCAGACAGGGGGATCCGAAGCTTTCTTT. Its protein product is CASSQTGGSEAFF.

The chain is built from TRBV5-4 and TRBJ2-3; D ambiguous. Germline-derived CDR1 and CDR2 are SGHNT and YYREEE (reference sequence). Trimming stripped 0 bases from V and 2 bases from J, with 10 bases between. This CDR3 is 15 amino acids long. CDR3 sequence reads: CASSLDYSPTDTQYF. CDR3 sequence (DNA): TGTGCCAGCAGCTTGGACTATTCACCCACAGATACGCAGTATTTT.

The V and J genes are TRBV25-1 and TRBJ2-1, with 8 bases aligning to TRBD2. The CDR3 has 15 residues. CDR1 is MGHDK, CDR2 SYGVNS, per germline. Unmatched junction bases numbered 7, after V lost 5 bases and J lost 4 bases. CDR3 coding DNA: TGTGCCAGCAGTCCTCCGGGAGGGGGTTACAATGAGCAGTTCTTC. Translation: CASSPPGGGYNEQFF.

V usage is TRBV5-1 and J usage is TRBJ2-5; D may be TRBD1 (7 bases). Trimming removed 4 bases at V and 5 bases at J, with 27 bases between. The CDR3 covers 18 residues. Germline CDR1 and CDR2: SGHRS and YFSETQ. The CDR3 nucleotides read TGCGCCAGCAGCCTTTACCCCCAGGGGGGACGGAGTGGGGAGACCCAGTACTTC. Translating it yields CASSLYPQGGRSGETQYF. Complete variable domain (other parts from reference TRBV5-1 and TRBJ2-5): KAGVTQTPRYLIKTRGQQVTLSCSPISGHRSVSWYQQTPGQGLQFLFEYFSETQRNKGNFPGRFSGRQFSNSRSEMNVSTLELGDSALYLCASSLYPQGGRSGETQYFGPGTRLLVL.